This TCR beta chain originates from a study of T cell changes during pregnancy in multiple sclerosis. The table came from immunoSEQ multiplex PCR; TCRdb's copy has only in-frame clones and leaves some out. The data contain about 80,000 clones, around 92% of them singletons. The CDR3 is made up of 18 amino acids. Trimming took 0 bases from V and 7 from J; bases not matched to a gene: 12. The sequencing here drew on peripheral blood, taken before pregnancy. This TCR was recovered from a female donor with multiple sclerosis, enrolled in a pregnancy study. The chain recombines TRBV23-1 with TRBJ2-2; the match to TRBD1 covers 9 bases. TRBV23-1 is an ORF, with its function uncertain. CDR3 in amino acids: CASSQSPVVGTGFGELFF. For the CDR3, the DNA is TGCGCCAGCAGTCAATCTCCAGTTGTGGGGACAGGGTTCGGGGAGCTGTTTTTT.